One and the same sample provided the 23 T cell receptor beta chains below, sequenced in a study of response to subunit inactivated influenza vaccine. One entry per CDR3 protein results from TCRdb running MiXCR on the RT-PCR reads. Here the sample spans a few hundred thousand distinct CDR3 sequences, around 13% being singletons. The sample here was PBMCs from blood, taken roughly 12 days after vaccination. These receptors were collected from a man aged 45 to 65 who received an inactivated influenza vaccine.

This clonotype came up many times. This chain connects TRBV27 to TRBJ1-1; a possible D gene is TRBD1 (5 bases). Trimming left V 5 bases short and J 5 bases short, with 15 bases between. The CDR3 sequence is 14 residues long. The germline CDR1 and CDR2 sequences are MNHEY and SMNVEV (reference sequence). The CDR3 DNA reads TGTGCCAGCAGTCTGTCTGGGGCTGGGACTGAAGCTTTCTTT. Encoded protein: CASSLSGAGTEAFF.

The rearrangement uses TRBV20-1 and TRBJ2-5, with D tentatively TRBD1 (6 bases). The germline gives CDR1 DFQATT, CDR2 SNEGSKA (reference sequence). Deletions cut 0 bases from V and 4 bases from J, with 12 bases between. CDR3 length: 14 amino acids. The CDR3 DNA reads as TGCAGTGCTAGAGATCCCCAGGGGAGAGAGACCCAGTACTTC. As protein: CSARDPQGRETQYF.

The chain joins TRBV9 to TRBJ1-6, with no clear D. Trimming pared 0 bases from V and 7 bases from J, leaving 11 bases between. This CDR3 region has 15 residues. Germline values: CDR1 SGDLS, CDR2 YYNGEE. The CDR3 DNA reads TGTGCCAGCAGCGTAGGCTGGGCCGTCAATTCACCCCTCCACTTT. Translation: CASSVGWAVNSPLHF.

Written as DNA, the CDR3 is TGTGCCACCAGTGGGTTGGGCAGAGATCCAGGCACAGATACGCAGTATTTT. Translated, it gives CATSGLGRDPGTDTQYF. The rearrangement uses TRBV24-1 and TRBJ2-3; D remains unclear. Germline V gene sequence: CDR1 KGHDR, CDR2 SFDVKD. The V gene lost 5 bases and the J gene lost 1 base, with 18 bases spanning the gap. The CDR3 spans 17 residues.

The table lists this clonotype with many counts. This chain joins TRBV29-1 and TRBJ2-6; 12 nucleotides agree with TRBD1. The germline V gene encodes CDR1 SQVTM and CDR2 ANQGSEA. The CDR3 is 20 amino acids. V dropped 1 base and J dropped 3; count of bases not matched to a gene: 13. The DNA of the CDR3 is TGCAGCGTTGAAGGTGTTATCGGGACAGGGGGCTATCGTGGGGCCAACGTCCTGACTTTC. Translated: CSVEGVIGTGGYRGANVLTF.

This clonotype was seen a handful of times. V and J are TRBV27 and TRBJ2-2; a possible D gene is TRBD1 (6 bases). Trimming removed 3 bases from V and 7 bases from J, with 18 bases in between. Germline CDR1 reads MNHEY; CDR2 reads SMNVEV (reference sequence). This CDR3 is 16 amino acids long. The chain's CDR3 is CASSFRQVGLGGELFF. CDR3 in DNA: TGTGCCAGCAGTTTCCGACAGGTCGGGTTGGGCGGGGAGCTGTTTTTT.

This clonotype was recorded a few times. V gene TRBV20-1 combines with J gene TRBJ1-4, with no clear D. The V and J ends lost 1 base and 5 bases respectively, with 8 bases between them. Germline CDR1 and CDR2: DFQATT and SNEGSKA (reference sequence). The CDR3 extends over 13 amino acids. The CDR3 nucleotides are TGCAGTGCTAGAGTAGATACCAATGAAAAACTGTTTTTT. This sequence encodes CSARVDTNEKLFF.

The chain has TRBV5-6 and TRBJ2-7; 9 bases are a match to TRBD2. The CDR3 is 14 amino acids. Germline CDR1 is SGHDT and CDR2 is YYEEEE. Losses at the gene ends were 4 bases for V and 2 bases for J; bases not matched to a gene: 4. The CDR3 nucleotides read TGTGCCAGCAGCCGGACTAGCGAGACCTACGAGCAGTACTTC. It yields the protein CASSRTSETYEQYF.

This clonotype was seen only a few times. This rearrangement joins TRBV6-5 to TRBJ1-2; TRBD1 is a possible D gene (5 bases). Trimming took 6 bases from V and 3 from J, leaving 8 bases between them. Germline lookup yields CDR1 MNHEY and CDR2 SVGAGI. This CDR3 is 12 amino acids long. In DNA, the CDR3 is TGTGCCAGCAGGTCACAGGACTATGGCTACACCTTC. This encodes CASRSQDYGYTF.

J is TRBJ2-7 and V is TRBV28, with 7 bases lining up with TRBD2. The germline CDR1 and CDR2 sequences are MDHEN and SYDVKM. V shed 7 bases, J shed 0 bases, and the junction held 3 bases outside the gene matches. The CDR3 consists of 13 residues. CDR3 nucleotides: TGTGCCAGCACTTGGGGGGGCTCCTACGAGCAGTACTTC. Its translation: CASTWGGSYEQYF. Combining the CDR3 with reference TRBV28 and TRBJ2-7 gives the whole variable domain DVKVTQSSRYLVKRTGEKVFLECVQDMDHENMFWYRQDPGLGLRLIYFSYDVKMKEKGDIPEGYSVSREKKERFSLILESASTNQTSMYLCASTWGGSYEQYFGPGTRLTVT.

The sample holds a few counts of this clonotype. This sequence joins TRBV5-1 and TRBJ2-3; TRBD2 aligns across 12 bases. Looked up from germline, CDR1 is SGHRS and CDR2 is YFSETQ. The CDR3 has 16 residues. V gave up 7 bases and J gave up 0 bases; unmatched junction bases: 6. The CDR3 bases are TGCGCCAGCGCGGGACTAGCGGGTCACAGCACAGATACGCAGTATTTT. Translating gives CASAGLAGHSTDTQYF.

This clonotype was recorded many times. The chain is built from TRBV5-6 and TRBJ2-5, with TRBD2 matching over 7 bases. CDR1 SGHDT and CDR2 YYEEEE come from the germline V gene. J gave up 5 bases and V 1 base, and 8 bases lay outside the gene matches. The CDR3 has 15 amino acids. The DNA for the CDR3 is TGTGCCAGCAGCTTGTCGGGACTACCCATGGAGACCCAGTACTTC. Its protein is CASSLSGLPMETQYF.

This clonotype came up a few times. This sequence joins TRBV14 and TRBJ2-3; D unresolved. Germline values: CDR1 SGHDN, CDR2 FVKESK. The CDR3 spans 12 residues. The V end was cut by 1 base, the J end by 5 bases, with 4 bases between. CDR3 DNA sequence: TGTGCCAGCAGCCAAGGAGTAGATACGCAGTATTTT. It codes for CASSQGVDTQYF. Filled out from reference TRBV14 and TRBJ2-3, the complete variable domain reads EAGVTQFPSHSVIEKGQTVTLRCDPISGHDNLYWYRRVMGKEIKFLLHFVKESKQDESGMPNNRFLAERTGGTYSTLKVQPAELEDSGVYFCASSQGVDTQYFGPGTRLTVL.

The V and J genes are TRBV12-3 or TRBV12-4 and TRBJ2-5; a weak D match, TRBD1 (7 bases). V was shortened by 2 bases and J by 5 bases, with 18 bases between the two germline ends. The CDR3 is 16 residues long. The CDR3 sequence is CASSLILGGQFETQYF. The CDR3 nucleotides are TGTGCCAGCAGTTTAATCCTGGGGGGACAGTTCGAGACCCAGTACTTC.

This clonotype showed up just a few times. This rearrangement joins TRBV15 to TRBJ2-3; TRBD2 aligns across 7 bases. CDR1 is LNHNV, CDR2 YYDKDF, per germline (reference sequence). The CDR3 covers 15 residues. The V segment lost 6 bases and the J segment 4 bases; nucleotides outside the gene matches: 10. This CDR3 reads CATSYPSGGSDTQYF. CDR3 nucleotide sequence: TGTGCCACCAGTTACCCATCGGGGGGTTCAGATACGCAGTATTTT.

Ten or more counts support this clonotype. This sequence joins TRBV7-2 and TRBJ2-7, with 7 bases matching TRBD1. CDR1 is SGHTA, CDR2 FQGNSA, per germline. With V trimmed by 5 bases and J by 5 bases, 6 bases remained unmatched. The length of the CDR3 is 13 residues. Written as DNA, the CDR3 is TGTGCCAGCAGCCAGAACAGGGGTGACGAGCAGTACTTC. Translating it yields CASSQNRGDEQYF.

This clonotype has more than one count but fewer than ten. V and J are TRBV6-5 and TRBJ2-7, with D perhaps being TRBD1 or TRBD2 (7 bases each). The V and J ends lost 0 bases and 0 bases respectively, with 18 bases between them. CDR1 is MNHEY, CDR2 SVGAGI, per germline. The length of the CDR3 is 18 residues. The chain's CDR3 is CASSYSRGTTGSSYEQYF. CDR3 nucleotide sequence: TGTGCCAGCAGTTACTCGCGGGGGACGACAGGGAGCTCCTACGAGCAGTACTTC.

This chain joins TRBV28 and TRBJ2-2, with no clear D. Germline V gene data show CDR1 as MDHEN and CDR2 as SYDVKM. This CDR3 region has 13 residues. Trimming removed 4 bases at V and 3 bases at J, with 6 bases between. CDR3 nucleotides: TGTGCCAGCAGTTATGGGGACACCGGGGAGCTGTTTTTT. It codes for CASSYGDTGELFF.

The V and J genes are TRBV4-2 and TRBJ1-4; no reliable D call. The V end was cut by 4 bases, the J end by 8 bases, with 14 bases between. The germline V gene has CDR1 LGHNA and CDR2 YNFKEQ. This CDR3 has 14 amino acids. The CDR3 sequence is CASSPDKGWEKLFF. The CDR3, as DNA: TGTGCCAGCAGCCCCGACAAGGGATGGGAAAAACTGTTTTTT.

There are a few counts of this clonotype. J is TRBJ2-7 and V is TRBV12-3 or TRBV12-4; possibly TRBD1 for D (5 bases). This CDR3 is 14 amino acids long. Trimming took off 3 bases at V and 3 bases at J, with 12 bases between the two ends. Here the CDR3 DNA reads TGTGCCAGCAGTTTTCAGGGAAGGGACTACGAGCAGTACTTC. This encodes CASSFQGRDYEQYF.

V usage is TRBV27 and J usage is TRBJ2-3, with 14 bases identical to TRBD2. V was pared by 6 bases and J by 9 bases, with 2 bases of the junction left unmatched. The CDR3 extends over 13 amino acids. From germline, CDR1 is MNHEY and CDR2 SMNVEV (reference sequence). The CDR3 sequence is CASRGLAGATQYF. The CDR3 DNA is TGTGCCAGCAGGGGACTAGCGGGAGCCACGCAGTATTTT.

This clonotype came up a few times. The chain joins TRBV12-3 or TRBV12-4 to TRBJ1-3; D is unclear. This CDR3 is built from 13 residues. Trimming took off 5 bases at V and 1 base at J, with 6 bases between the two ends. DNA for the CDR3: TGTGCCAGCAGTGACAATTCTGGAAACACCATATATTTT. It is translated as CASSDNSGNTIYF.

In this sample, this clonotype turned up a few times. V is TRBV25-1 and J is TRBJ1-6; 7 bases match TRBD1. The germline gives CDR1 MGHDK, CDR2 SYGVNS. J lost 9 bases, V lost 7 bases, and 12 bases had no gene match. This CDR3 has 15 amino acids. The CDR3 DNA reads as TGTGCCAGCACCCAAACAGGGGTTGTGCGTTCACCCCTCCACTTT. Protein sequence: CASTQTGVVRSPLHF.